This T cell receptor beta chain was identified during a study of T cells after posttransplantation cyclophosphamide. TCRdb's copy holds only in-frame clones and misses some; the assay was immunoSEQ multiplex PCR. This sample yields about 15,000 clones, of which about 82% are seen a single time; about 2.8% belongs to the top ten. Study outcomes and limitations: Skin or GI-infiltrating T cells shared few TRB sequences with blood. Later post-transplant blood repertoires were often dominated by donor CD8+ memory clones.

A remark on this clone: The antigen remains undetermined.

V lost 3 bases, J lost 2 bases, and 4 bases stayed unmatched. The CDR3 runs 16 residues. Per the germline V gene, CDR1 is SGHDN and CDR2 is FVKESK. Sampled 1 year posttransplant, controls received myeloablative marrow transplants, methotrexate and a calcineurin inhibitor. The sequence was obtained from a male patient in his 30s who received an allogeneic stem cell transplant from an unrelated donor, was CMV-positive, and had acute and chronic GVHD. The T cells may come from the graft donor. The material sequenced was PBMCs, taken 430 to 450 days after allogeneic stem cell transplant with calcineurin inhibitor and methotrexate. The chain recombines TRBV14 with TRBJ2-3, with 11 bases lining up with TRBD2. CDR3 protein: CASSQVAGGTTDTQYF. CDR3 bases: TGTGCCAGCAGCCAGGTAGCGGGGGGGACCACAGATACGCAGTATTTT.